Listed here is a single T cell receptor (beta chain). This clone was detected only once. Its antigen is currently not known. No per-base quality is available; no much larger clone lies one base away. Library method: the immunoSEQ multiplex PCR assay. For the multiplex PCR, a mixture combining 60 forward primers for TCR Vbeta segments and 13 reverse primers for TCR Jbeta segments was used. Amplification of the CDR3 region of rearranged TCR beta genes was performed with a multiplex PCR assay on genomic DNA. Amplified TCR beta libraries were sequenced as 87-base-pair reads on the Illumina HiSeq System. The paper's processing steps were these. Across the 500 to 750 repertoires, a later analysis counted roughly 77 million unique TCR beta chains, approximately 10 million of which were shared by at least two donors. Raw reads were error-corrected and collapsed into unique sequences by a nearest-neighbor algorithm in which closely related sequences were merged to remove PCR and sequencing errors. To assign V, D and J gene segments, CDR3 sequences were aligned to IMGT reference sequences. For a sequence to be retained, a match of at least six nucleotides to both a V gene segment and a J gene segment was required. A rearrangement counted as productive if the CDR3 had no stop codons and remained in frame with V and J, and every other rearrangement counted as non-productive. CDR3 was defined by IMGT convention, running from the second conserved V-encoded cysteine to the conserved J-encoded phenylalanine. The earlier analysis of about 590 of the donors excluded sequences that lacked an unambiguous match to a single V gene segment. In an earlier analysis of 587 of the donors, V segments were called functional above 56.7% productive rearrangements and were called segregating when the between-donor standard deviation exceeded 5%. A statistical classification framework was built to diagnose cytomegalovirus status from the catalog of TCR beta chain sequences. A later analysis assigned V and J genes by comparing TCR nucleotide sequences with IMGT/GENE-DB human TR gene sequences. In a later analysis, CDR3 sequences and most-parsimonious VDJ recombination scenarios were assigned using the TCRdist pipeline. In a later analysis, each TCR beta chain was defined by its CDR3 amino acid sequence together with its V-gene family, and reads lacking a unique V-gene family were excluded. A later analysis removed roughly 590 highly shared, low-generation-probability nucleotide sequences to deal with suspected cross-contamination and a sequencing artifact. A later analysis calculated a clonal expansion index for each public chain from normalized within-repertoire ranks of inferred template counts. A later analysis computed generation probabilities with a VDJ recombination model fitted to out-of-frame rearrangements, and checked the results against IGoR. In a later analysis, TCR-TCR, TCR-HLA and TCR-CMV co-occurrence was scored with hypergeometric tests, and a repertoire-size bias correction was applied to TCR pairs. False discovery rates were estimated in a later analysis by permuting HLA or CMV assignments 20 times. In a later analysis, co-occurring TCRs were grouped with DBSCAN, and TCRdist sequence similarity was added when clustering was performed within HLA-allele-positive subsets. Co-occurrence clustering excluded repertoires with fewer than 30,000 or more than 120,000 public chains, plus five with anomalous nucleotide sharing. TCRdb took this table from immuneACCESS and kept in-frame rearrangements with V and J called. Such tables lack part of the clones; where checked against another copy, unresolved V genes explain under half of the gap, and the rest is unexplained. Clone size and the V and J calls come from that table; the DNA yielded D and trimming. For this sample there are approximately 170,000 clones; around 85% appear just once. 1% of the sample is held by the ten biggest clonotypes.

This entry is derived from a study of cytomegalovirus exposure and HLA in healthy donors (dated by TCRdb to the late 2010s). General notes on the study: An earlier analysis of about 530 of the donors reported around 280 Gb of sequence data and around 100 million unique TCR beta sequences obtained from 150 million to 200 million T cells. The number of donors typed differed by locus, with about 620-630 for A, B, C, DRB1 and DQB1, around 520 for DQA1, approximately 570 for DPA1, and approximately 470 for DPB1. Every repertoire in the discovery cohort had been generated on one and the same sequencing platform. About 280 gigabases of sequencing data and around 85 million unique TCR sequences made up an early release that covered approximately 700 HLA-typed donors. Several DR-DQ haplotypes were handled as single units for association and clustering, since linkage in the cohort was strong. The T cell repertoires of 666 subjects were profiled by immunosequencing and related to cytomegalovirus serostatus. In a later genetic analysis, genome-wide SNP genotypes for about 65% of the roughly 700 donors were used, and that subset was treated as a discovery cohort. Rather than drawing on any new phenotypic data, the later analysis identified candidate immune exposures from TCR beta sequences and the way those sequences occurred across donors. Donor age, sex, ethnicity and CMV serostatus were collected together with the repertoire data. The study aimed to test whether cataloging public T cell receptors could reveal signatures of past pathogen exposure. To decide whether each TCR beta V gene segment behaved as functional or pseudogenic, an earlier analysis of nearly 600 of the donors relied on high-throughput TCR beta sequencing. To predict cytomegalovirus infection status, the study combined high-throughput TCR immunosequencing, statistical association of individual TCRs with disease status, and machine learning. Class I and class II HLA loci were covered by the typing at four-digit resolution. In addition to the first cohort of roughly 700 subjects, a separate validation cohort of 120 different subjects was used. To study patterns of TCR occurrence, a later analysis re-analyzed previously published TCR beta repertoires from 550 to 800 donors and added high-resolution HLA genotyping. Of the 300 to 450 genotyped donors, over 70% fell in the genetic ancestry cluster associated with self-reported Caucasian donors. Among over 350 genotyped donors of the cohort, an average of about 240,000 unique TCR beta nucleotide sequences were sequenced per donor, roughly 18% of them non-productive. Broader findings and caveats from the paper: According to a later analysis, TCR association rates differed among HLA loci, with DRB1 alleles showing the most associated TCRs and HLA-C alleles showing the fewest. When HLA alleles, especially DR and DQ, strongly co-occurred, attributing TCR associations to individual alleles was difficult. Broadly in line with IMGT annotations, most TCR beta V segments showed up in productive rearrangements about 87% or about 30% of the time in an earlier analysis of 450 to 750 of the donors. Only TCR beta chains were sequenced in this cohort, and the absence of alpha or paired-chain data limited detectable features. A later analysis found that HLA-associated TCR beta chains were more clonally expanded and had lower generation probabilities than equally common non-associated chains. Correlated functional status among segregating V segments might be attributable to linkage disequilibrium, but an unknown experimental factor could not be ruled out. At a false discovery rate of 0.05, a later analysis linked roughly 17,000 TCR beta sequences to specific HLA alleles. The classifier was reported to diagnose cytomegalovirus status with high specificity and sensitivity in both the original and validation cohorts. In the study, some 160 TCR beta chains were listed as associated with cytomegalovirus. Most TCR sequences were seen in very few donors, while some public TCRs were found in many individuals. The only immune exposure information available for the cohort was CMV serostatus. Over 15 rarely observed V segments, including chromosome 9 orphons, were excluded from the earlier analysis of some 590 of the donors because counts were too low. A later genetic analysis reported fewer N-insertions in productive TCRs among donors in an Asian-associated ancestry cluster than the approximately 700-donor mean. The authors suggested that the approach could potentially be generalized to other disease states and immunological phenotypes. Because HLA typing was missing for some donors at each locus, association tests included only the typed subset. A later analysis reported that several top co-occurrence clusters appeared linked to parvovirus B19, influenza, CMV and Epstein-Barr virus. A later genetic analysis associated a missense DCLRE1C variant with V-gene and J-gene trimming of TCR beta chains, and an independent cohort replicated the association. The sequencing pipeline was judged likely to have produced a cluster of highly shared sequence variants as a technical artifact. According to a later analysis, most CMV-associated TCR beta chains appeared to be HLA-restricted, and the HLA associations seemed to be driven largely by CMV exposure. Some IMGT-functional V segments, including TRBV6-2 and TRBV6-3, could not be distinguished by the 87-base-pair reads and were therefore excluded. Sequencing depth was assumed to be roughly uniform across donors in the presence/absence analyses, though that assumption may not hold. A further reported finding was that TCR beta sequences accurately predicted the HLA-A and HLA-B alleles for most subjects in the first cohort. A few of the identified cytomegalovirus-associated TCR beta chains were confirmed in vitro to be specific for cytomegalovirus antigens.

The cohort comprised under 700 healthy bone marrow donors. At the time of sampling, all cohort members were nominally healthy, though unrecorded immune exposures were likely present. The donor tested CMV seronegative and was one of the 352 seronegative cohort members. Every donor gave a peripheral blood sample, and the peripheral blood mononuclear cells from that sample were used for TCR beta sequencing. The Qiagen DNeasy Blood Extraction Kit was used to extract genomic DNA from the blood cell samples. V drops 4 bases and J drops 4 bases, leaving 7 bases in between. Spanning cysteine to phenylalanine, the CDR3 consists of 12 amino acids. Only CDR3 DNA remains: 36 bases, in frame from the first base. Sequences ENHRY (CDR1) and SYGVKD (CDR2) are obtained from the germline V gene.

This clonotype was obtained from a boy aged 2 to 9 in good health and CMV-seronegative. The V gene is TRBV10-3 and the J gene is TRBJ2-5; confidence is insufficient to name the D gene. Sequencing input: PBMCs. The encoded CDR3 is CAISAGGETQYF. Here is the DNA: TGTGCCATCAGTGCCGGTGGAGAGACCCAGTACTTC.